This T cell receptor (beta chain) was identified during a study of human T cells and chemical hapten exposure. With respect to this clonotype: Its antigen is currently unknown.

V lost 2 bases to trimming and J lost 0 bases, with 5 bases between them. In germline, CDR1 is MDHEN, CDR2 SYDVKM. This CDR3 has 15 residues. Study-wide points: Expanded TCRs clustered into significantly more large CDR3 similarity groups than controls, the analysis revealed.

In TCRdb, the RACE reads were re-called with MiXCR into one record per CDR3 protein. The sample yields around 150,000 distinct CDR3 sequences, about 30% seen once. As to time point: patch test 3, about 24 weeks after DPC sensitization. As for treatment: therapeutic diphenylcyclopropenone sensitization with weekly scalp DPC. The material sequenced was whole blood, taken in connection with sensitization to the hapten diphenylcyclopropenone (DPC). The receptor was isolated from a woman under 30 with alopecia areata. Some clones in this sample may be carry-over from other donors' samples. V and J are TRBV28 and TRBJ2-6, with unresolved D. The CDR3 bases are TGTGCCAGCAGTTTAAGTCGCTCTGGGGCCAACGTCCTGACTTTC. It codes for CASSLSRSGANVLTF. The full variable domain, completed using reference TRBV28 and TRBJ2-6, is DVKVTQSSRYLVKRTGEKVFLECVQDMDHENMFWYRQDPGLGLRLIYFSYDVKMKEKGDIPEGYSVSREKKERFSLILESASTNQTSMYLCASSLSRSGANVLTFGAGSRLTVL.